The rows below give T cell receptor beta chains drawn from one sample of a study of T cell changes during pregnancy in multiple sclerosis. Some clones are missing from TCRdb's copy, which holds only in-frame ones; the method was immunoSEQ multiplex PCR. The table shows around 36,000 clones, with approximately 92% occurring only once. The sample was CD8+ T cells from peripheral blood mononuclear cells, taken in the first trimester of pregnancy. The source of these receptors is a female donor with multiple sclerosis, enrolled in a pregnancy study. Each CDR3 is given with its conserved first and last residue. The D gene is left open where the match is weak. Where a row states a size, it is once, few, many or the class of an expanded clone; other rows omit it.

CDR3aa: CAWMGASGNTIYF
CDR3nt: TGTGCCTGGATGGGGGCCTCTGGAAACACCATATATTTT
j_gene: TRBJ1-3
v_gene: TRBV30
d_gene: NA
abundance: NA

CDR3aa: CASRWQGDEKLFF
CDR3nt: TGTGCCAGCCGGTGGCAGGGGGATGAAAAACTGTTTTTT
j_gene: TRBJ1-4
v_gene: TRBV6-1
d_gene: TRBD1
abundance: NA

CDR3aa: CATSRAQGQGEPQHF
CDR3nt: TGTGCCACCAGCAGAGCGCAGGGGCAGGGGGAGCCCCAGCATTTT
j_gene: TRBJ1-5
v_gene: TRBV15
d_gene: TRBD1
abundance: NA

CDR3aa: CASSLGSAPLGEQYF
CDR3nt: TGTGCCAGCAGTTTGGGTAGCGCACCCCTTGGCGAGCAGTACTTC
j_gene: TRBJ2-7
v_gene: TRBV27
d_gene: NA
abundance: once

CDR3aa: CASGQGTYEQYF
CDR3nt: TGTGCCAGTGGCCAGGGAACCTACGAGCAGTACTTC
j_gene: TRBJ2-7
v_gene: TRBV19
d_gene: NA
abundance: NA

CDR3aa: CASSQGRGGPYEQYF
CDR3nt: TGTGCCAGCAGCCAAGGAAGGGGGGGCCCGTACGAGCAGTACTTC
j_gene: TRBJ2-7
v_gene: TRBV14
d_gene: NA
abundance: NA

CDR3aa: CASSQTLTDTQYF
CDR3nt: TGTGCCAGCAGTCAGACACTCACAGATACGCAGTATTTT
j_gene: TRBJ2-3
v_gene: TRBV6-1
d_gene: NA
abundance: NA

CDR3aa: CASSLRQSYEQYF
CDR3nt: TGTGCCAGCAGCTTGAGACAGAGCTACGAGCAGTACTTC
j_gene: TRBJ2-7
v_gene: TRBV13
d_gene: NA
abundance: NA

CDR3aa: CASSEGGIGYNEQFF
CDR3nt: TGTGCCAGCAGTGAGGGAGGGATCGGATACAATGAGCAGTTCTTC
j_gene: TRBJ2-1
v_gene: TRBV6-4
d_gene: TRBD2
abundance: NA

CDR3aa: CSVAGTSGGESSYEQYF
CDR3nt: TGCAGCGTTGCCGGGACTAGCGGGGGGGAGAGCTCCTACGAGCAGTACTTC
j_gene: TRBJ2-7
v_gene: TRBV29-1
d_gene: TRBD2
abundance: NA

CDR3aa: CASGGTGTEQYF
CDR3nt: TGCGCCAGTGGGGGTACAGGGACCGAGCAGTACTTC
j_gene: TRBJ2-7
v_gene: TRBV5-1
d_gene: NA
abundance: NA

CDR3aa: CASSPGDSTSNTIYF
CDR3nt: TGTGCCAGCAGCCCAGGCGACAGCACCTCAAACACCATATATTTT
j_gene: TRBJ1-3
v_gene: TRBV14
d_gene: NA
abundance: NA

CDR3aa: CASSSLGDEQYF
CDR3nt: TGTGCCAGCAGCTCACTCGGGGACGAGCAGTACTTC
j_gene: TRBJ2-7
v_gene: TRBV9
d_gene: NA
abundance: NA

CDR3aa: CASSLRDRVGEQYF
CDR3nt: TGTGCCAGCAGTTTACGGGACAGGGTTGGCGAGCAGTACTTC
j_gene: TRBJ2-7
v_gene: TRBV27
d_gene: TRBD1
abundance: few